This TCR beta chain is drawn from a study of blood T cells in healthy people across ages. A second PCR, run for roughly 7 to 12 cycles, used a sample-barcoded 5' primer plus a J-beta primer mix. TCRdb ran MiXCR on the 5' RACE reads and lists one entry per CDR3 protein. The sample shows hundreds of thousands of distinct CDR3 sequences, 25% to 35% of them seen only once. The CDR3 consists of 13 residues. Trimming took off 7 bases at V and 6 bases at J, with 15 bases between the two ends. CDR1 and CDR2 (germline): SNHLY, FYNNEI. This clonotype appeared many times. This receptor was obtained from a woman of 80 years or more in good health. Sequenced material: blood. This sequence joins TRBV2 and TRBJ2-5, with D unclear. The CDR3 nucleotides read TGTGCCAGCACCGGCCTCTTCACAAAGACCCAGTACTTC. Its translation is CASTGLFTKTQYF.